Below are 9 T cell receptor beta chains sequenced from a single sample in a study of regulatory T cells in long-lasting Graves disease. Time point noted: persistent/refractory GD, antithyroid drugs over 5 years with positive TRAb. RNA extracted from PBMCs served as the sequencing template. For TCR beta, libraries came from iRepertoire HTBI primers and Arm-PCR of CDR3 regions. TCRdb called the multiplex PCR reads again in MiXCR, with one record for every CDR3 protein. The sample yields 350,000 to 450,000 distinct CDR3 sequences, 23% seen once. The material was peripheral blood mononuclear cells (PBMCs), obtained when the disease was refractory, from a patient treated with antithyroid drugs. Receptors were obtained from a woman aged 40 to 49 with Graves disease.

The CDR3 sequence is CASSPGSGGLSYEQYF. In DNA, the CDR3 is TGTGCCAGCAGCCCAGGATCTGGCGGGTTATCCTACGAGCAGTACTTC. V and J are TRBV3-1 and TRBJ2-7; D is perhaps TRBD2 (5 bases). The V gene's germline CDR1 is LGHDT and CDR2 YNNKEL (reference sequence). Trimming left V 4 bases short and J 1 base short, with 17 bases between. The CDR3 has 16 residues.

This clonotype was seen a handful of times. An end of the junction differs from the germline gene, which may be a read error. The chain is built from TRBV3-1 and TRBJ2-7; no firm D call. The germline CDR1 and CDR2 sequences are LGHDT and YNNKEL (reference sequence). This CDR3 is built from 13 residues. In nucleotides, the CDR3 is TGTGCCAGCAGCCGAGCCAGAAGCTACGGGCAGTACTTC. The encoded protein is CASSRARSYGQYF.

The count of this clonotype is one. This chain connects TRBV4-1 to TRBJ2-7; 8 nucleotides align to TRBD1. The CDR3 has 16 residues. Trimming cost V 2 bases and J 2 bases; bases outside gene matches: 8. The germline V gene encodes CDR1 MGHRA and CDR2 YSYEKL. CDR3 sequence: CASSQLGQGKTYEQYF. CDR3 in DNA: TGCGCCAGCAGCCAACTCGGACAGGGTAAGACCTACGAGCAGTACTTC.

The rearrangement links TRBV24-1 to TRBJ1-5; D might be TRBD1 (5 bases). CDR3 length: 13 amino acids. Trimming removed 7 bases at V and 6 bases at J, with 12 bases between. Germline-derived CDR1 and CDR2 are KGHDR and SFDVKD. In nucleotides, the CDR3 is TGTGCCACCAGGGGCAGGGTCCTTCAGCCCCAGCATTTT. This sequence encodes CATRGRVLQPQHF.

The table lists this clonotype with many counts. The rearrangement links TRBV6-1 to TRBJ2-7, with 7 nucleotides matching TRBD1. Germline CDR1 MNHNS, CDR2 SASEGT. The CDR3 length is 15 residues. V dropped 0 bases and J dropped 4; count of bases not matched to a gene: 6. The CDR3 region is CASSEAGQALYEQYF. CDR3 DNA sequence: TGTGCCAGCAGTGAAGCTGGACAGGCACTATACGAGCAGTACTTC.

The chain carries TRBV2 and TRBJ1-1, with D unresolved. Germline values: CDR1 SNHLY, CDR2 FYNNEI. V lost 6 bases and J 5 bases, leaving 22 bases between the germline ends. The CDR3 totals 16 residues. The CDR3 DNA reads as TGTGCCAGCAGCCAAGATCAATGGCCTCGACGGACTGAAGCTTTCTTT. Translation: CASSQDQWPRRTEAFF.

This clonotype has ten or more counts. The chain recombines TRBV12-3 or TRBV12-4 with TRBJ2-7, with TRBD2 matching over 10 bases. The CDR3 length is 14 residues. V dropped 5 bases and J dropped 7; count of bases not matched to a gene: 8. The DNA of the CDR3 is TGTGCCAGCAGTCTGACTAGCGGGCCGGGTGAGCAGTACTTC. Translating gives CASSLTSGPGEQYF.

The chain is built from TRBV29-1 and TRBJ2-3; D not resolved. The CDR3 is 14 residues long. Germline V lookup: CDR1 SQVTM, CDR2 ANQGSEA. V lost 3 bases and J 4 bases, leaving 14 bases between the germline ends. The CDR3 sequence is CSVDAQVVSDTQYF. As DNA, the CDR3 is TGCAGCGTTGACGCTCAAGTGGTATCAGATACGCAGTATTTT.

The DNA for the CDR3 is TGCAGTGCTAGGGAGGGAACTAATGAAAAACTGTTTTTT. Its protein is CSAREGTNEKLFF. This rearrangement joins TRBV20-1 to TRBJ1-4; D is unresolved. The CDR3 is 13 residues long. V was shortened by 3 bases and J by 1 base, with 6 bases between the two germline ends. CDR1 and CDR2 from the germline V gene are DFQATT and SNEGSKA (reference sequence).